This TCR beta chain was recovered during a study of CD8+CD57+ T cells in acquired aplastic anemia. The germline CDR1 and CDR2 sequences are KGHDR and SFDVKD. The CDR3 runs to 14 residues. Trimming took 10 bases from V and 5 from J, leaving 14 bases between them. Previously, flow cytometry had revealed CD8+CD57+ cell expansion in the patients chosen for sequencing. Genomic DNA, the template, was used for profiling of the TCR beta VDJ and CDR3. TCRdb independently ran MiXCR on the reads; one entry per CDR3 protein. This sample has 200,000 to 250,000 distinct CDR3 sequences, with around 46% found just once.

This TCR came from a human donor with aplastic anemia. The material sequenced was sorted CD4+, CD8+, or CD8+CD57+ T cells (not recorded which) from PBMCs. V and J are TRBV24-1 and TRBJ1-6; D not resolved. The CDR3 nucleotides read TGTGCCACAAGAAGGACTAACCATAATTCACCCCTCCACTTT. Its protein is CATRRTNHNSPLHF.